The source of this T cell receptor (beta chain) is a study of T cell responses to AZD1222 COVID-19 vaccine. On this clone itself: The antigen remains unidentified.

Findings and caveats of the study: Mapped onto spike, vaccine-associated CD4 TCRs spanned it and were dominant at 160-218 and 743-854. Reports say nearly half of spike-specific TCRs go after unmutated variant regions. Spike-specific TCRs gained breadth and depth after people received two AZD1222 doses.

V gave up 2 bases and J gave up 3 bases, with 10 bases separating them. The CDR3 is 14 residues long. The germline CDR1 and CDR2 sequences are SEHNR and FQNEAQ (reference sequence). Using immunoSEQ multiplex PCR, the repertoire was profiled, and TCRdb retains in-frame clones only, with some absent. The sample gives roughly 86,000 clones, 75% to 90% of which show up once; 4.5% to 5% is in the top ten. The sample here was peripheral blood, taken 28 days after the second AZD1222 dose. The sequence was obtained from an adult who received the AZD1222 COVID-19 vaccine. V is TRBV7-9 and J is TRBJ1-1; D is ambiguous. As DNA, the CDR3 is TGTGCCAGCAGCTTATTAAATGCGGACACTGAAGCTTTCTTT. Its translation: CASSLLNADTEAFF. The full variable domain, with the rest looked up from reference TRBV7-9 and TRBJ1-1, is DTGVSQNPRHKITKRGQNVTFRCDPISEHNRLYWYRQTLGQGPEFLTYFQNEAQLEKSRLLSDRFSAERPKGSFSTLEIQRTEQGDSAMYLCASSLLNADTEAFFGQGTRLTVV.